This T cell receptor (beta chain) was found in a study of persistence of HIV-infected CD4 T cells. The overall study: CD4+ T cells responding to CMV or HIV-1 Gag were isolated.

About this clone itself: The antigen is unknown.

Sequencing used immunoSEQ version 4 in survey mode. Template was genomic DNA at 10 ng/uL, with up to roughly 1 ug used per sample. Some clones are missing from TCRdb's copy, which holds only in-frame ones; the method was immunoSEQ multiplex PCR. Here the sample spans about 48,000 clones, under 85% being singletons. Cells were stimulated with CMV-infected fibroblast lysates at roughly 10 ug/mL. Sorted nonresponding memory CD4+ T cells were CD40L-negative, CD69-negative, CD45RO-high. Donors had CD4+ T cell counts above 400 cells/uL and were CMV-seropositive. The source material was CD4+ T cells sorted from PBMCs after roughly 20-hour stimulation, sampled from a patient who received antiretroviral therapy. This TCR was recovered from an adult man with HIV who was CMV-seropositive.

In DNA form, the CDR3 reads TGCGCCAGCAGCATAGACGGACAAAAGAACACTGAAGCTTTCTTT. This codes for CASSIDGQKNTEAFF. This chain links TRBV5-1 with TRBJ1-1, with D maybe TRBD1 (5 bases). This CDR3 spans 15 amino acids. V was shortened by 4 bases and J by 1 base, with 14 bases between the two germline ends. Germline CDR1 and CDR2: SGHRS and YFSETQ. Looking up the rest from reference TRBV5-1 and TRBJ1-1 gives the full variable domain: KAGVTQTPRYLIKTRGQQVTLSCSPISGHRSVSWYQQTPGQGLQFLFEYFSETQRNKGNFPGRFSGRQFSNSRSEMNVSTLELGDSALYLCASSIDGQKNTEAFFGQGTRLTVV.